Detailed here is one T cell receptor beta chain. Its antigen is unknown. V gave up 2 bases and J gave up 3 bases, with 9 bases separating them. The CDR3 has 14 amino acids. Germline V gene sequence: CDR1 SGHNT, CDR2 YYREEE (reference sequence). This sample is drawn from a study of vaccination and CD4 T cells after COVID-19. Study-level background: Stimulation of cells relied on overlapping spike peptides derived from SARS-CoV-2, HCoV-NL63, HCoV-OC43 and HCoV-229E. Overall study results and limits: Clonotypes reactive to SARS-CoV-2 had a median that went up from 21 to 38, but not significantly.

An Oncomine TCR Beta short-read assay was used to sequence the DNA from cultured CD4+ T cells. TCRdb reprocessed the PCR reads via MiXCR and lists one record per CDR3 protein. Of about 19,000 distinct CDR3 sequences in the sample, more than 70% were seen once. The sample's treatment: approximately nine-day PBMC culture with coronavirus spike peptide pools or control peptides (ViraFEST assay). First, ViraFEST expanded antigen-specific T cells with peptide pools, and next it sequenced the TCRs. The sequencing used CD4+ T cells from blood, cultured in vitro, collected after SARS-CoV-2 vaccination. This sequence originates from a human donor who received a COVID-19 vaccine. The rearrangement links TRBV5-4 to TRBJ1-5, with D perhaps TRBD1 (6 bases). The CDR3 loop is CASSFQGYNQPQHF. The CDR3, as DNA: TGTGCCAGCAGCTTCCAGGGGTACAATCAGCCCCAGCATTTT.